Many counts were recorded for the clone carrying this T cell receptor (beta chain). Its antigen is not identified. Template switching added a universal primer binding site, and final cDNA carried unique molecular identifiers. TCRdb fed the 5' RACE reads into MiXCR, producing one record per CDR3 protein. The sample has a few hundred thousand distinct CDR3 sequences, roughly 10% seen once; the top ten hold more than 8%. The sample is drawn from a study of identical twins. CDR3 length: 17 residues. CDR1 and CDR2 (germline): LGHDT, YNNKEL (reference sequence). J gave up 1 base and V 8 bases, and 9 bases lay outside the gene matches. General study findings and limits: Cross-sectional statistics, not tracking of the same donors, supported the conclusions. Models predicted too little out-of-frame TCR alpha sharing in monozygotic twins.

This receptor was identified in a woman in her forties or fifties in good health. The chain employs TRBV3-1 and TRBJ2-1; 12 nucleotides align to TRBD2. What was sequenced was naive T cells sorted from blood. The CDR3: CASSRPGLAGSYNEQFF. The CDR3 region has the DNA TGTGCCAGCTCCCGACCGGGACTAGCGGGTTCCTACAATGAGCAGTTCTTC.